Sequencing of this T cell receptor (beta chain) was carried out in a study of cytomegalovirus exposure and HLA in healthy donors. Findings of the study overall: Indistinguishability led to the exclusion of some V segments, TRBV6-2 and TRBV6-3 included. Among the CMV-associated chains, a few were confirmed in vitro as specific for CMV antigens. Productive status was seen about 87% or about 30% of the time for most TCR beta V segments in an earlier analysis.

This clone was detected once. Its antigen is still unknown. PCR was performed using 60 Vbeta and 13 Jbeta primers. Sequencing used immunoSEQ multiplex PCR; TCRdb keeps in-frame clones, though not all of them. This table holds about 140,000 clones, around 79% found once. This CDR3 contains 16 residues. Deletions cut 4 bases from V and 1 base from J, with 17 bases between. Germline V gives CDR1 MNHEY, CDR2 SVGAGI. The chain recombines TRBV6-5 with TRBJ2-7; D is perhaps TRBD1 (6 bases). The clonotype originates from a woman between 50 and 59 years old in good health and CMV-seropositive. Sequencing used PBMCs. CDR3 nucleotide sequence: TGTGCCAGCAGTTCCCCGGCGGACAGTGCTTCCTACGAGCAGTACTTC. It encodes CASSSPADSASYEQYF.